This entry is about one T cell receptor (beta chain). Its specificity is not known. This specimen belongs to a study of CXCR3-negative and CXCR3-positive naive CD8 T cells. Study-wide points: Hydrophobicity of TRB CDR3s was greater in CXCR3-positive naive cells than in CXCR3-negative naive cells.

All CD8+ T cell subsets were sorted in triplicate at 330,000 or so cells each. TRB cDNA libraries were made by UMI-labeled 5' RACE. TCRdb re-called the 5' RACE reads and gives one entry per CDR3 protein, without DNA. This sample lists some 120,000 distinct CDR3 sequences; its ten largest clones have 0.59%. The clonotype originates from a human donor in good health. Some clones in this sample may be carry-over from other donors' samples. The sequencing input was naive CXCR3+ CD8+ T cells from blood. The subset was: CD45RO-CCR7+CD27+CD95- naive CD8+ T cells expressing CXCR3 (TNR3+).

The chain's CDR3 is CASSEWTDNSPLHF. This rearrangement joins TRBV2 to TRBJ1-6; TCRdb indicates TRBD1, and absent DNA this call remains unverified. The V gene's germline CDR1 is SNHLY and CDR2 FYNNEI. This CDR3 spans 14 amino acids.